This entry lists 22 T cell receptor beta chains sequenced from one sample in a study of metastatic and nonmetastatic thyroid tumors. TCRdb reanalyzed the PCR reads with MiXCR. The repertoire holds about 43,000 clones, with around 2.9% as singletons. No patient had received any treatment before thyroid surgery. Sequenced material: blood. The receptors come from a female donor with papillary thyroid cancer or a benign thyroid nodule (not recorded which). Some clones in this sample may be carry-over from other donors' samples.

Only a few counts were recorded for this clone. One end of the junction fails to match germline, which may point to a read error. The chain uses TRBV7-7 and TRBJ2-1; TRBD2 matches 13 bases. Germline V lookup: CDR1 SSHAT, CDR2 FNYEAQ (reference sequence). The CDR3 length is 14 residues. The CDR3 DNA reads TGTGCTAGCAGCTTAGGGACTAGCGGGACTGAGCAGTTCTTC. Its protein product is CASSLGTSGTEQFF.

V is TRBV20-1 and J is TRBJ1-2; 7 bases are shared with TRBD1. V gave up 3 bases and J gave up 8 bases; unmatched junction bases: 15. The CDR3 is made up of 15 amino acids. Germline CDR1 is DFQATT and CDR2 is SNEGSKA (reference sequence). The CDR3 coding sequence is TGCAGTGCTAGGGGTATTGACAGGGAAGGTTTAGGCTACACCTTC. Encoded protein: CSARGIDREGLGYTF.

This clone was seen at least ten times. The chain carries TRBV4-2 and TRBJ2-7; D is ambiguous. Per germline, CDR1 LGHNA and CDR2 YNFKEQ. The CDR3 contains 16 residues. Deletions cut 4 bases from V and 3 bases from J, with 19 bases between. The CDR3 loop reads CASSPLGLYADYEQYF. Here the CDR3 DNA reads TGTGCCAGCAGCCCCCTTGGGCTCTATGCGGACTACGAGCAGTACTTC.

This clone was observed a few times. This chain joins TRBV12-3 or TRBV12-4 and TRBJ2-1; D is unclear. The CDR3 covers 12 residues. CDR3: CARSPSAREQFF. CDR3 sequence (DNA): TGTGCAAGAAGTCCCTCAGCGAGGGAGCAGTTCTTC.

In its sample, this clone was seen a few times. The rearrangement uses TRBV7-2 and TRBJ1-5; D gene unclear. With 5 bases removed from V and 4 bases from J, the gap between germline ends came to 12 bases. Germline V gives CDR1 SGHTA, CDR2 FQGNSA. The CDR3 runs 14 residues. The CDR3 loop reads CASSGWLRNQPQHF. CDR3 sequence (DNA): TGTGCCAGCAGCGGTTGGCTCCGGAATCAGCCCCAGCATTTT.

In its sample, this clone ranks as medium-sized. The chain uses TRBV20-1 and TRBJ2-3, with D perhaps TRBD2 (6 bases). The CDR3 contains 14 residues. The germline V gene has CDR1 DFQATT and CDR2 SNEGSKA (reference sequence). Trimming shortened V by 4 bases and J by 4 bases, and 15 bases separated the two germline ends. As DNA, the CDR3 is TGCAGTGCTACGACTAGTCCCTTCCCAGATACGCAGTATTTT. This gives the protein CSATTSPFPDTQYF.

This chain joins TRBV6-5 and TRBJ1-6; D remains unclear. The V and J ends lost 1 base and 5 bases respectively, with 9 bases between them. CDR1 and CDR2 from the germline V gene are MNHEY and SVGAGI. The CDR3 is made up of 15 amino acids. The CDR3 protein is CASSYLAADNSPLHF. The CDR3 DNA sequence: TGTGCCAGCAGTTACTTGGCAGCCGATAATTCACCCCTCCACTTT.

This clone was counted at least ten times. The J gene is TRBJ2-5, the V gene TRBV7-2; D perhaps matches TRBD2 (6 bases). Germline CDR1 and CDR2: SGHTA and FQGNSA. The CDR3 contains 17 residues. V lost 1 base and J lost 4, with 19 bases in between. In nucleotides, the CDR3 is TGTGCCAGCAGCTTAGTCGGAGGGGCTGTAGGCGCAGAGACCCAGTACTTC. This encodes CASSLVGGAVGAETQYF. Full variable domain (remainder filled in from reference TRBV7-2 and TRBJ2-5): GAGVSQSPSNKVTEKGKDVELRCDPISGHTALYWYRQSLGQGLEFLIYFQGNSAPDKSGLPSDRFSAERTGGSVSTLTIQRTQQEDSAVYLCASSLVGGAVGAETQYFGPGTRLLVL.

The CDR3 reads CSARDLQTGGNEQFF. The CDR3 nucleotides read TGCAGTGCTAGAGACCTGCAAACCGGGGGAAATGAGCAGTTCTTC. The chain couples TRBV20-1 to TRBJ2-1; weak D call: TRBD2 (6 bases). V lost 0 bases to trimming and J lost 7 bases, with 16 bases between them. This CDR3 is 15 amino acids long. CDR1 is DFQATT and CDR2 is SNEGSKA in the germline V gene (reference sequence).

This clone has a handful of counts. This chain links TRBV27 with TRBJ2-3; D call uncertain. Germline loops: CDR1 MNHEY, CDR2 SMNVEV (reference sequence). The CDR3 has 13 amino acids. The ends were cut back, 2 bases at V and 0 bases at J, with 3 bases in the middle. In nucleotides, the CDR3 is TGTGCCAGCAGTTTAGGGAGCACAGATACGCAGTATTTT. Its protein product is CASSLGSTDTQYF.

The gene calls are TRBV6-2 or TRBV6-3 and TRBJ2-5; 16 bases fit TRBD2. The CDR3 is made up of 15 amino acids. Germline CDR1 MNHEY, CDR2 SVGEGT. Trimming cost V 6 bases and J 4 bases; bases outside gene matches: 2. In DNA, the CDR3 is TGTGCCAGCAGGGGACTAGCGGGAGGGCCAGAGACCCAGTACTTC. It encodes CASRGLAGGPETQYF.

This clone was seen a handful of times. DNA of the CDR3: TGTGCCAGTAAGATTGAAGAGACCCAGTACTTC. Protein: CASKIEETQYF. The V and J genes are TRBV12-3 or TRBV12-4 and TRBJ2-5; D unclear. This CDR3 region has 11 residues. Trimming cost V 9 bases and J 3 bases, with 8 bases left between them.

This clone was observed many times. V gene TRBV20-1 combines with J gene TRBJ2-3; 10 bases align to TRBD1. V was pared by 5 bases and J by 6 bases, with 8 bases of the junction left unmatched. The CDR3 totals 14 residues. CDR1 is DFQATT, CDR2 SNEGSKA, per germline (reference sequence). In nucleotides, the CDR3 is TGCAGTGCTGAGACAGGGGGCTTTTCGGATACGCAGTATTTT. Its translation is CSAETGGFSDTQYF.

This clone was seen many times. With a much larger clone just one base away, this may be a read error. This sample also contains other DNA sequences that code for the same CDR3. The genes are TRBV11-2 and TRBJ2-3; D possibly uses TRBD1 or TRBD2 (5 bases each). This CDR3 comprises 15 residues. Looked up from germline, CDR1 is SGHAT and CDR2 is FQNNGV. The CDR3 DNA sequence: TGCGCCAGCAGTATCGACCAGGGAGACACAGATACGCAGTATTTT. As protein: CASSIDQGDTDTQYF.

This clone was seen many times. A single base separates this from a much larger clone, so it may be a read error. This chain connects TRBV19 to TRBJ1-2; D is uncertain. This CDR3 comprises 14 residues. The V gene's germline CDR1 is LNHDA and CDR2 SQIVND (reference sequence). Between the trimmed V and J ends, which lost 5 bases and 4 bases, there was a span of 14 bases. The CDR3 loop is CASSGAGYSYGYTF. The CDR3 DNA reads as TGTGCCAGTAGTGGAGCGGGCTATAGCTATGGCTACACCTTC.

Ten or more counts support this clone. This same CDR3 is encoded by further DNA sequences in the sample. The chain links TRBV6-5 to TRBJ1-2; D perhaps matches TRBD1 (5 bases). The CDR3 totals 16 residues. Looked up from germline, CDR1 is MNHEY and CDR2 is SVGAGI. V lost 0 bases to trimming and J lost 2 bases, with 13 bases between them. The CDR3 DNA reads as TGTGCCAGCAGTTACTCGAGAACGGGGGGAAACTATGGCTACACCTTC. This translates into CASSYSRTGGNYGYTF.

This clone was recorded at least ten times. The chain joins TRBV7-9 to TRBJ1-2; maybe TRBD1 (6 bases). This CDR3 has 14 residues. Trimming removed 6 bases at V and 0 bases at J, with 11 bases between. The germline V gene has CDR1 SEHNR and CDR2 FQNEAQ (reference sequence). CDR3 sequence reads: CASSWDTSNYGYTF. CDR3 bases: TGTGCCAGCAGTTGGGACACCTCTAACTATGGCTACACCTTC. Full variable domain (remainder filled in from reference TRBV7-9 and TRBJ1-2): DTGVSQNPRHKITKRGQNVTFRCDPISEHNRLYWYRQTLGQGPEFLTYFQNEAQLEKSRLLSDRFSAERPKGSFSTLEIQRTEQGDSAMYLCASSWDTSNYGYTFGSGTRLTVV.

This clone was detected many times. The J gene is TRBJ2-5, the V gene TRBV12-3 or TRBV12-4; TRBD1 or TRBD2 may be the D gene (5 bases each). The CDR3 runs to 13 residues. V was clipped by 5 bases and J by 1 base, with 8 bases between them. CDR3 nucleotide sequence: TGTGCCAGCAGTCGAGGGACCCAAGAGACCCAGTACTTC. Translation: CASSRGTQETQYF.

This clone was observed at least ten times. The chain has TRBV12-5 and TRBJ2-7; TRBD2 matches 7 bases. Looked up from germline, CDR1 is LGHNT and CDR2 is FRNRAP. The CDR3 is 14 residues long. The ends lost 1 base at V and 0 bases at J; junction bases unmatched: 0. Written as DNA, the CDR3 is TGTGCTAGTGGTTTGGCTAGCGGCTCCTACGAGCAGTACTTC. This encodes CASGLASGSYEQYF.

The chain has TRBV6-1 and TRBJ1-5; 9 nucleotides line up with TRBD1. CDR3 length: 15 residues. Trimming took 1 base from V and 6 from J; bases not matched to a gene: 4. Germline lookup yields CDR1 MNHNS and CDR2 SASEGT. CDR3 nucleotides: TGTGCCAGCAGTGAAGACGGACAGGGGAGTCAGCCCCAGCATTTT. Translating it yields CASSEDGQGSQPQHF.

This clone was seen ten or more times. The CDR3 loop reads CASSQHLAATYEQYF. The CDR3 DNA reads as TGCGCCAGCAGCCAACACCTAGCGGCAACCTACGAGCAGTACTTC. The chain uses TRBV4-1 and TRBJ2-7; TRBD2 aligns across 7 bases. CDR1 and CDR2 from the germline V gene are MGHRA and YSYEKL. The CDR3 loop spans 15 amino acids. The V and J ends lost 2 bases and 2 bases, in that order; junction bases with no gene match: 6.

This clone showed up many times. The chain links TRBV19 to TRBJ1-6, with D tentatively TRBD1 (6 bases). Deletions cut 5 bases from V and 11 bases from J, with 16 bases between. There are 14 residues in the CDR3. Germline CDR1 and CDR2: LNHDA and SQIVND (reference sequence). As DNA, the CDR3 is TGTGCCAGTAGTGCCAACAGGGTACGGACACCCCTCCACTTT. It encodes CASSANRVRTPLHF.